A selection of T cell receptor beta chains follows, all from one sample in a study of cytomegalovirus exposure and HLA in healthy donors. The method was immunoSEQ multiplex PCR; TCRdb's version includes in-frame clones alone and lacks a portion of them. In the table there are 200,000 or so clones, just under 80% of which are singletons. Material for sequencing was PBMCs. Receptors were obtained from a woman in her twenties or thirties in good health and CMV-seropositive. Each CDR3 is given with its conserved first and last residue. Fields, in order: clone size, V gene, D gene, J gene, CDR3 length, CDR3 protein, CDR3 DNA. The D gene is left open where the match is weak. Only part of the rows carry a size: once, few, many, or a class if the clone is expanded.

>once|TRBV7-2|.|TRBJ2-7|14
CASSLRESSYEQYF
TGTGCCAGCAGCTTAAGGGAGAGCTCCTACGAGCAGTACTTC
>.|TRBV10-1|.|TRBJ1-2|14
CASSESRDSYGYTF
TGCGCCAGCAGTGAGTCGAGAGACAGCTATGGCTACACCTTC
>.|TRBV5-5|.|TRBJ1-5|16
CASSVASGVSNQPQHF
TGTGCCAGCAGCGTGGCCTCGGGAGTCAGCAATCAGCCCCAGCATTTT
>.|TRBV28|.|TRBJ2-2|17
CASSLFSFTGNTGELFF
TGTGCCAGCAGTTTATTCTCCTTTACAGGGAACACCGGGGAGCTGTTTTTT
>.|TRBV18|TRBD1|TRBJ2-6|19
CASSPLGGTGVSGANVLTF
TGTGCCAGCTCACCCCTAGGCGGGACAGGGGTTTCTGGGGCCAACGTCCTGACTTTC
>.|TRBV27|.|TRBJ1-1|15
CASSFGSGGVAEAFF
TGTGCCAGCAGTTTTGGGAGCGGGGGAGTTGCTGAAGCTTTCTTT
>.|TRBV7-9|TRBD1|TRBJ2-7|18
CASSLRVGGTGGVHEQYF
TGTGCCAGCAGCTTAAGAGTTGGGGGGACAGGGGGGGTCCACGAGCAGTACTTC
>.|TRBV10-1|.|TRBJ2-5|12
CATSTGPGTQYF
TGCGCCACCAGCACCGGTCCGGGGACCCAGTACTTC
>.|TRBV7-9|TRBD1|TRBJ1-4|19
CASSAAFGTGGLTNEKLFF
TGTGCCAGCAGCGCCGCTTTTGGAACAGGGGGCTTAACTAATGAAAAACTGTTTTTT
>few|TRBV28|.|TRBJ1-2|13
CASRVQGNYGYTF
TGTGCCAGCAGGGTACAGGGAAACTATGGCTACACCTTC
>.|TRBV10-3|.|TRBJ1-4|14
CAIRGQGFNEKLFF
TGTGCCATAAGAGGCCAGGGCTTCAATGAAAAACTGTTTTTT
>.|TRBV5-6|.|TRBJ1-2|16
CASSPGGSGRGYGYTF
TGTGCCAGCAGCCCGGGGGGGTCAGGTCGCGGCTATGGCTACACCTTC
>.|TRBV5-1|TRBD1|TRBJ1-4|18
CASSFLAGGIGTNEKLFF
TGCGCCAGCAGCTTCCTGGCAGGGGGGATCGGAACTAATGAAAAACTGTTTTTT